This T cell receptor beta chain originates from a study of cytomegalovirus exposure and HLA in healthy donors. This clone turned up a few times. Unmatched junction bases numbered 8, after V lost 10 bases and J lost 2 bases. The CDR3 sequence is 14 residues long. Germline values: CDR1 SNHLY, CDR2 FYNNEI. 60 Vbeta and 13 Jbeta primers were used in PCR. TCRdb's copy holds only in-frame clones and misses some; the assay was immunoSEQ multiplex PCR. The data hold 150,000 to 200,000 clones, with approximately 70% observed a single time. The genes are TRBV2 and TRBJ1-5, with 7 bases matching TRBD1. This clonotype was obtained from a man younger than 35 in good health and CMV-seropositive. The sequenced sample consisted of PBMCs. Written as DNA, the CDR3 is TGTGCCATCTCACAGGGGAGTGGCAATCAGCCCCAGCATTTT. It specifies CAISQGSGNQPQHF. Combining the CDR3 with reference TRBV2 and TRBJ1-5 gives the whole variable domain EPEVTQTPSHQVTQMGQEVILRCVPISNHLYFYWYRQILGQKVEFLVSFYNNEISEKSEIFDDQFSVERPDGSNFTLKIRSTKLEDSAMYFCAISQGSGNQPQHFGDGTRLSIL.